This T cell receptor beta chain was obtained from a study of cytomegalovirus exposure and HLA in healthy donors. This clone turned up a few times. PCR involved 60 Vbeta and 13 Jbeta primers. Repertoires were generated with immunoSEQ multiplex PCR, while TCRdb's copy carries only in-frame clones and drops some. The table has 130,000 to 150,000 clones, over 60% seen once; the top ten hold over 2.5%. Sequenced material: PBMCs. The TCR was taken from a woman younger than 45 in good health and CMV-seropositive.

The CDR3 sequence is CASSFSGWGGYTF. CDR3 coding DNA: TGTGCCAGCAGCTTTTCAGGTTGGGGCGGCTACACCTTC. The chain employs TRBV5-8 and TRBJ1-2, with a possible D match to TRBD1 (5 bases). The germline gives CDR1 SGHTS, CDR2 YDEGEE. The CDR3 sequence is 13 residues long. V was clipped by 2 bases and J by 8 bases, with 13 bases between them.